Listed here are 23 T cell receptor beta chains from one sample, sequenced in a study of T cells in Graves' hyperthyroidism and ophthalmopathy. RNA transcripts were the template for amplifying TCR beta CDR3 regions. The HTBI primer set was used in a first-round RT-PCR of the TCR CDR3. Using its own MiXCR run on the multiplex PCR reads, TCRdb lists one record per CDR3 protein. This sample carries 500,000 to 800,000 distinct CDR3 sequences, 45% of them seen once, and the ten largest clones take more than 7%. Source material: peripheral blood or thyroid tissue (not recorded which). The receptors here all came from an adult man with Graves' disease, either hyperthyroidism or ophthalmopathy (not recorded which).

With respect to this clonotype: Just one base apart from a much larger clone, this may be a read error. The J gene is TRBJ1-4, the V gene TRBV29-1; D is perhaps TRBD1 (5 bases). Germline-derived CDR1 and CDR2 are SQVTM and ANQGSEA. V shed 3 bases and J shed 3 bases, with 8 bases lying between them. The CDR3 runs 13 residues. CDR3 DNA: TGCAGCGTTGATGGGGCGTCTAATGAAAAACTGTTTTTT. It is translated as CSVDGASNEKLFF.

The sample holds one count of this clonotype. This chain links TRBV29-1 with TRBJ1-1; TRBD1 matches 12 bases. The V gene end was trimmed by 4 bases and the J gene end by 3 bases; junction bases not matched to a gene: 6. Germline V gene sequence: CDR1 SQVTM, CDR2 ANQGSEA. The CDR3 loop spans 15 amino acids. The DNA for the CDR3 is TGCAGCGTTGGTCCCGGGACAGGGGGCTACACTGAAGCTTTCTTT. Its translation: CSVGPGTGGYTEAFF.

To note about this clonotype: One base away lies a much larger clone, so this may be a sequencing read error. The chain employs TRBV6-5 and TRBJ2-5, with TRBD1 as a possible D gene (6 bases). Germline V lookup: CDR1 MNHEY, CDR2 SVGAGI. The CDR3 is 14 amino acids. The CDR3 DNA reads as TGTGCCATCAGTTACGGACAGCGCCGTGGGACCCAGTACTTC. It encodes CAISYGQRRGTQYF.

V and J are TRBV6-5 and TRBJ1-4; no definite D call. Trimming shortened V by 5 bases and J by 5 bases, and 12 bases separated the two germline ends. The CDR3 contains 14 residues. Germline assignment: CDR1 MNHEY and CDR2 SVGAGI. This CDR3 reads CASSVGSLNEKLFF. The CDR3 coding sequence is TGTGCCAGCAGTGTCGGCAGCCTAAATGAAAAACTGTTTTTT.

About this clonotype: Just one base apart from a much larger clone, this may be a read error. The CDR3 does not close with the conserved phenylalanine or tryptophan, likely indicating a read error. The V call is TRBV15, the J call TRBJ2-7; D is ambiguous. Trimming stripped 0 bases from V and 6 bases from J, with 9 bases between. Germline V gene sequence: CDR1 LNHNV, CDR2 YYDKDF (reference sequence). The CDR3 consists of 13 residues. The CDR3 reads CATSRDLPSEQYL. DNA for the CDR3: TGTGCCACCAGCAGAGATCTCCCCAGCGAGCAGTACCTC.

Turning to this clonotype: At one end the junction does not follow the germline gene, possibly because of a read error. The chain is built from TRBV10-2 and TRBJ1-1; no clear D gene. The CDR3 covers 13 residues. The germline gives CDR1 WSHSY, CDR2 SAAADI. CDR3 sequence: CASSPGSHTEAFF. CDR3 DNA sequence: TGTGCCAGCTCACCGGGGAGCCACACTGAAGCTTTCTTT.

The chain links TRBV7-8 to TRBJ1-1; no clear D gene. This CDR3 contains 13 residues. Germline CDR1 and CDR2: SGHVS and FQNEAQ. Trimming removed 4 bases from V and 5 bases from J, with 11 bases in between. CDR3 in DNA: TGTGCCAGCAGCTCAAACGGGGTTACTGAAGCTTTCTTT. Its protein product is CASSSNGVTEAFF.

The gene calls are TRBV10-3 and TRBJ1-6, with D possibly matching TRBD1 (5 bases). CDR3 length: 14 amino acids. Trimming left V 0 bases short and J 9 bases short, with 9 bases between. Germline V CDR1 and CDR2: ENHRY, SYGVKD. CDR3 region: CAISESGEGSPLHF. CDR3 DNA sequence: TGTGCCATCAGTGAGTCAGGGGAGGGTTCACCCCTCCACTTT.

The chain joins TRBV5-1 to TRBJ1-1, with D perhaps TRBD1 (6 bases). This CDR3 region has 17 residues. V was trimmed by 1 base and J by 6 bases, leaving 22 bases between them. Germline V gene sequence: CDR1 SGHRS, CDR2 YFSETQ. The CDR3 coding sequence is TGCGCCAGCAGCTTGTTTGCCACAGGGCTGATCATCGCTGAAGCTTTCTTT. Encoded protein: CASSLFATGLIIAEAFF.

This clonotype was recorded a few times. This rearrangement joins TRBV20-1 to TRBJ1-2, with D possibly TRBD1 on 6 matching bases. The CDR3 consists of 14 residues. Trimming removed 0 bases from V and 4 bases from J, with 12 bases in between. Germline CDR1 is DFQATT and CDR2 is SNEGSKA (reference sequence). CDR3 nucleotide sequence: TGCAGTGCTAGAGATGGAAGGGGGGTCTATGGCTACACCTTC. It encodes CSARDGRGVYGYTF.

This clonotype was seen a few times. The J gene is TRBJ2-7, the V gene TRBV10-3, with TRBD2 matching over 13 bases. There are 15 residues in the CDR3. Per the germline V gene, CDR1 is ENHRY and CDR2 is SYGVKD. J lost 5 bases, V lost 3 bases, and 4 bases had no gene match. CDR3: CAISDRLAGGDEQYF. DNA for the CDR3: TGTGCCATCAGTGACCGACTAGCGGGAGGCGACGAGCAGTACTTC.

This clonotype showed up just a few times. Mismatch with germline at one junction end may stem from a read error. The V gene is TRBV7-7, the J gene TRBJ2-5, with 9 bases fitting TRBD1. The length of the CDR3 is 14 residues. Germline values: CDR1 SSHAT, CDR2 FNYEAQ (reference sequence). The CDR3, as DNA: TGTGCTAGCAGCCAGGGACAGGGTGAAGAGACCCAGTACTTC. Its protein product is CASSQGQGEETQYF.

The chain carries TRBV5-8 and TRBJ1-2; a weak D match, TRBD1 (5 bases). The germline V and J ends were trimmed by 4 bases and 2 bases, with 15 bases remaining between them. Looked up from germline, CDR1 is SGHTS and CDR2 is YDEGEE. This CDR3 is built from 15 residues. The CDR3 spells CASSKGGRVNYGYTF. The CDR3 nucleotides are TGTGCCAGCAGCAAGGGAGGCAGGGTGAACTATGGCTACACCTTC. The complete variable domain, with remaining parts taken from reference TRBV5-8 and TRBJ1-2, reads EAGVTQSPTHLIKTRGQQATLRCSPISGHTSVYWYQQALGLGLQFLLWYDEGEERNRGNFPPRFSGRQFPNYSSELNVNALELEDSALYLCASSKGGRVNYGYTFGSGTRLTVV.

To note about this clonotype: One end of the junction is discordant with germline, which a read error may explain. This chain uses TRBV6-5 with TRBJ1-6, with D maybe TRBD1 (5 bases). The CDR3 runs to 15 residues. Germline assignment: CDR1 MNHEY and CDR2 SVGAGI. CDR3 sequence (DNA): TGTGCCATCAGTTACTTAGACAGAAAGGATTCACCCCTCCACTTT. It codes for CAISYLDRKDSPLHF.

The chain employs TRBV20-1 and TRBJ1-5; the D gene is possibly TRBD1 (5 bases). V was clipped by 0 bases and J by 3 bases, with 24 bases between them. This CDR3 spans 19 amino acids. Germline V lookup: CDR1 DFQATT, CDR2 SNEGSKA (reference sequence). The CDR3, as DNA: TGCAGTGCTAGAGATGCGGCCCCGACAGCCAGGGAAGTCAATCAGCCCCAGCATTTT. It codes for CSARDAAPTAREVNQPQHF.

This clonotype was seen at least ten times. The chain joins TRBV20-1 to TRBJ1-3, with D possibly TRBD1 on 5 matching bases. Germline V gene data show CDR1 as DFQATT and CDR2 as SNEGSKA (reference sequence). The germline V and J ends were trimmed by 0 bases and 9 bases, with 6 bases remaining between them. This CDR3 has 11 amino acids. The CDR3 loop is CSARDGGTIYF. The CDR3 nucleotides read TGCAGTGCTAGAGATGGGGGCACCATATATTTT.

The gene calls are TRBV7-9 and TRBJ1-1, with a tentative D call TRBD1 (6 bases). V was clipped by 2 bases and J by 4 bases, with 17 bases between them. Germline CDR1 reads SEHNR; CDR2 reads FQNEAQ (reference sequence). This CDR3 is built from 16 residues. Here the CDR3 reads CASSLWGGGVATEAFF. The CDR3 DNA follows: TGTGCCAGCAGCTTATGGGGGGGCGGAGTGGCCACTGAAGCTTTCTTT.

The J gene is TRBJ2-2, the V gene TRBV24-1, with D possibly TRBD2 on 7 matching bases. The V end was cut by 2 bases, the J end by 4 bases, with 22 bases between. This CDR3 has 19 residues. Germline-derived CDR1 and CDR2 are KGHDR and SFDVKD. Written as DNA, the CDR3 is TGTGCCACCAGTGATTCGGGGGGCGGCTCTGGAAACACCACCGGGGAGCTGTTTTTT. Translating it yields CATSDSGGGSGNTTGELFF.

Turning to this clonotype: One end of the junction varies from germline; a read error may be responsible. The V and J genes are TRBV7-9 and TRBJ2-5, with D perhaps matching TRBD2 (6 bases). There are 14 residues in the CDR3. Per the germline V gene, CDR1 is SEHNR and CDR2 is FQNEAQ (reference sequence). The CDR3 sequence is CASSLGPGEETQYF. CDR3 DNA: TGCGCCAGCAGCCTCGGACCGGGGGAAGAGACCCAGTACTTC.

This clonotype was recorded many times. In DNA form, the CDR3 reads TGTGCCACCAGTGATTTACCCCAGGGAAATCAGCCCCAGCATTTT. It specifies CATSDLPQGNQPQHF. The chain couples TRBV24-1 to TRBJ1-5, with D possibly being TRBD1 (5 bases). Trimming pared 1 base from V and 4 bases from J, leaving 10 bases between. Germline CDR1 KGHDR, CDR2 SFDVKD. CDR3 size: 15 residues.

The chain is built from TRBV19 and TRBJ1-5, with no clear D. The germline CDR1 and CDR2 sequences are LNHDA and SQIVND (reference sequence). The CDR3 is made up of 12 amino acids. Trimming took 7 bases from V and 14 from J, leaving 18 bases between them. CDR3 loop: CASKRPSGYEHF. In nucleotides, the CDR3 is TGTGCCAGTAAAAGGCCTAGCGGATACGAGCATTTT.

The V and J genes are TRBV20-1 and TRBJ1-4; no clear D gene. CDR3 length: 12 residues. Germline CDR1 and CDR2: DFQATT and SNEGSKA (reference sequence). Trimming left V 6 bases short and J 4 bases short, with 9 bases between. The CDR3 nucleotides are TGCAGTGCCAAGGGTTTTAATGAAAAACTGTTTTTT. Translation: CSAKGFNEKLFF.

About this clonotype itself: A read error is possible here, since a much larger clone lies one base away. The conserved phenylalanine or tryptophan normally closing the CDR3 is absent here, so this likely arose from a read error. CDR3 region: CASSTPGTATYEQYC. CDR3 coding DNA: TGTGCCAGCAGCACTCCCGGGACAGCCACCTACGAGCAGTACTGC. The genes are TRBV7-9 and TRBJ2-7; 7 bases match TRBD1. Germline CDR1 and CDR2: SEHNR and FQNEAQ (reference sequence). V shed 5 bases and J 2 bases; nucleotides not matched to a gene: 9. The CDR3 spans 15 residues.